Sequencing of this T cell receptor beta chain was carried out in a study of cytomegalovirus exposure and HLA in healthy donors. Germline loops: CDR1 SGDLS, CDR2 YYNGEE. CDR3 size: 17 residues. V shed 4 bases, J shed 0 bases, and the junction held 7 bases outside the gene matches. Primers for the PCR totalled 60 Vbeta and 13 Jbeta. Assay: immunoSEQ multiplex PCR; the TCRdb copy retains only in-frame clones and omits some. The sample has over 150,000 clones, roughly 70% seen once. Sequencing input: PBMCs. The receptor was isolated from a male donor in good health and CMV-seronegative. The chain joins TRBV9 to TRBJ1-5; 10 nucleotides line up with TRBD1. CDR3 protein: CASSQGTGVDSNQPQHF. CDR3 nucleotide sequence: TGTGCCAGCAGCCAGGGGACAGGGGTGGATAGCAATCAGCCCCAGCATTTT.